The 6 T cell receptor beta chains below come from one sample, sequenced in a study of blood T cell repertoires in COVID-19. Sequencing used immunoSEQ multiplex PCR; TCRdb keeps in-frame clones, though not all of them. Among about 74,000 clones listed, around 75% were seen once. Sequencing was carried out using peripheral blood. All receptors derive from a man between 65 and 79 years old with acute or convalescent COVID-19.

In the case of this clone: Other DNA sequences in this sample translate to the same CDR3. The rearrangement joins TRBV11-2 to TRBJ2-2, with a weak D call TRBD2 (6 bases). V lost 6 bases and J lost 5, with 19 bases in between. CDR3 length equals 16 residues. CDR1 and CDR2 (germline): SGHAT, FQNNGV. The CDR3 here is CASRFPGTSITGELFF. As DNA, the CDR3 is TGTGCCAGCAGATTCCCTGGGACTTCCATAACCGGGGAGCTGTTTTTT.

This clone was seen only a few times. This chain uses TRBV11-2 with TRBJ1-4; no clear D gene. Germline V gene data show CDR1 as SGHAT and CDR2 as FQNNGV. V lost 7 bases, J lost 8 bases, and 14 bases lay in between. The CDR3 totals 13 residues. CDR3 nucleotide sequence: TGTGCCAGCACCACCGGATTCGGGGAAAAACTGTTTTTT. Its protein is CASTTGFGEKLFF.

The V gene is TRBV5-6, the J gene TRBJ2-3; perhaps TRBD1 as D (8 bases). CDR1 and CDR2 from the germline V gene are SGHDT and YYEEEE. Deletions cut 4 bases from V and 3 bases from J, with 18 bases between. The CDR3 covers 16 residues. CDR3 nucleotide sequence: TGTGCCAGCAGCCTGACAGGGGTCGGGAGGACAGATACGCAGTATTTT. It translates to CASSLTGVGRTDTQYF.

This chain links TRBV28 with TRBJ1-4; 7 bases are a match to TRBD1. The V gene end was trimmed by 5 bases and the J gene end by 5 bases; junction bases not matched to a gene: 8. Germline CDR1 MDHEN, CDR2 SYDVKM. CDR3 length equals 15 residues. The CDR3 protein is CASSPAGQSNEKLFF. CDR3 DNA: TGTGCCAGCAGTCCCGCGGGACAGTCGAATGAAAAACTGTTTTTT.

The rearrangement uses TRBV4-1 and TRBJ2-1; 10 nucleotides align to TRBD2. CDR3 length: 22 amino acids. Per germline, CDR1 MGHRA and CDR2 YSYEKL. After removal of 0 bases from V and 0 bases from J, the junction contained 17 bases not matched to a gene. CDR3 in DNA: TGCGCCAGCAGCCAAGATCCTCGCGACAGGGGCCCTAGCGGGAGCTCCTACAATGAGCAGTTCTTC. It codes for CASSQDPRDRGPSGSSYNEQFF.

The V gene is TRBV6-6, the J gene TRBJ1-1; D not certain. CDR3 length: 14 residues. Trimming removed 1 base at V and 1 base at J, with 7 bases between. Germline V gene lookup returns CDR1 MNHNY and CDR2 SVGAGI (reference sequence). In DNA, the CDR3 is TGTGCCAGCAGTTACTGGGCAGGGAACACTGAAGCTTTCTTT. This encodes CASSYWAGNTEAFF.